Listed here are 18 T cell receptor beta chains from one sample, sequenced in a study of cytomegalovirus exposure and HLA in healthy donors (TCRdb year 2017). The library was made by the immunoSEQ multiplex PCR assay. A mixture of 60 forward primers for TCR Vbeta segments and 13 reverse primers for TCR Jbeta segments was used in the multiplex PCR. TCRdb provides this immuneACCESS table in a form limited to in-frame rearrangements. Some clones are lacking; in checked studies, under half of them reflect an unresolved V gene, and why the rest are absent is not known. The sample table shows around 40,000 clones, and around three fifths are seen once. 15% to 20% of the sample lies in the top ten. Sequencing used PBMCs. The receptors here all came from a man in his forties or fifties in good health and CMV-seropositive.

This chain links TRBV11-2 with TRBJ2-5; D perhaps matches TRBD1 (5 bases). V was pared by 1 base and J by 5 bases, with 14 bases between. CDR1 and CDR2 from the germline V gene are SGHAT and FQNNGV. The CDR3 is 15 residues long. DNA for the CDR3: TGTGCCAGCAGCTTAGTGGGGCGACGGCCGGAGACCCAGTACTTC. Protein sequence: CASSLVGRRPETQYF.

The chain employs TRBV19 and TRBJ1-5; 9 nucleotides agree with TRBD1. Germline-derived CDR1 and CDR2 are LNHDA and SQIVND (reference sequence). V gave up 7 bases and J gave up 2 bases; unmatched junction bases: 3. The CDR3 extends over 14 amino acids. The CDR3 region is CASNDRGGNQPQHF. The CDR3 nucleotides read TGTGCCAGTAATGACAGGGGGGGCAATCAGCCCCAGCATTTT.

The CDR3 protein is CASSLVGGGREGYYGYTF. CDR3 nucleotide sequence: TGTGCCAGCAGCTTAGTGGGAGGGGGACGGGAGGGTTACTATGGCTACACCTTC. V and J are TRBV11-2 and TRBJ1-2; TRBD1 might be the D (6 bases). Germline CDR1 and CDR2: SGHAT and FQNNGV. CDR3 length: 18 amino acids. V lost 1 base, J lost 3 bases, and 21 bases lay in between.

The V call is TRBV7-2, the J call TRBJ2-2, with D possibly matching TRBD1 (6 bases). The CDR3 contains 15 residues. Per germline, CDR1 SGHTA and CDR2 FQGNSA. Trimming shortened V by 2 bases and J by 4 bases, and 11 bases separated the two germline ends. The DNA of the CDR3 is TGTGCCAGCAGCTTATCAGGGGTGGTCACCGGGGAGCTGTTTTTT. It yields the protein CASSLSGVVTGELFF. Filled out from reference TRBV7-2 and TRBJ2-2, the complete variable domain reads GAGVSQSPSNKVTEKGKDVELRCDPISGHTALYWYRQSLGQGLEFLIYFQGNSAPDKSGLPSDRFSAERTGGSVSTLTIQRTQQEDSAVYLCASSLSGVVTGELFFGEGSRLTVL.

The chain is built from TRBV7-3 and TRBJ2-1; the match to TRBD1 covers 8 bases. Germline CDR1 and CDR2: SGHTA and FQGTGA. The CDR3 covers 14 residues. With 6 bases clipped from V and 4 bases from J, the junction kept 5 bases outside the gene matches. CDR3 DNA sequence: TGTGCCAGCAGTGGGACAGGAGATTACAATGAGCAGTTCTTC. Protein: CASSGTGDYNEQFF.

The chain joins TRBV2 to TRBJ1-5, with 9 positions matching TRBD1. This CDR3 is built from 16 residues. With V trimmed by 8 bases and J by 7 bases, 15 bases remained unmatched. The germline gives CDR1 SNHLY, CDR2 FYNNEI. The CDR3 nucleotides read TGTGCCAGCGGCCGGGACAGGGCGCGGGTGGGGCAGCCCCAGCATTTT. It specifies CASGRDRARVGQPQHF.

V gene TRBV21-1 combines with J gene TRBJ1-1; the table's TRBD1 call for D was not verified on the DNA. TRBV21-1 is an annotated pseudogene. This CDR3 region has 14 residues. The CDR3 spells CATRRMGLNTEAFF. DNA of the CDR3: TGTGCCACCAGAAGGATGGGGCTTAACACTGAAGCTTTCTTT.

This clone was found once. The rearrangement joins TRBV7-8 to TRBJ1-1; 7 bases agree with TRBD1. CDR3 length: 14 residues. Germline CDR1 is SGHVS and CDR2 is FQNEAQ. J lost 4 bases, V lost 6 bases, and 8 bases had no gene match. CDR3 coding DNA: TGTGCCAGCAGTCCTACAGGGGCGGGCACTGAAGCTTTCTTT. Protein product: CASSPTGAGTEAFF. Full variable domain (rest looked up from reference TRBV7-8 and TRBJ1-1): GAGVSQSPRYKVAKRGQDVALRCDPISGHVSLFWYQQALGQGPEFLTYFQNEAQLDKSGLPSDRFFAERPEGSVSTLKIQRTQQEDSAVYLCASSPTGAGTEAFFGQGTRLTVV.

V usage is TRBV6-5 and J usage is TRBJ2-7, with TRBD1 identical over 8 bases. Germline V lookup: CDR1 MNHEY, CDR2 SVGAGI. After removal of 6 bases from V and 6 bases from J, the junction contained 10 bases not matched to a gene. This CDR3 comprises 14 residues. CDR3 amino acids: CASRPARDRFEQYF. The CDR3 DNA reads as TGTGCCAGCAGACCAGCGCGGGACAGGTTCGAGCAGTACTTC.

V is TRBV9 and J is TRBJ1-2, with 9 bases that match TRBD1. Germline CDR1 reads SGDLS; CDR2 reads YYNGEE. Trimming removed 0 bases from V and 2 bases from J; junction bases left unmatched: 5. CDR3 size: 16 residues. CDR3 amino acids: CASSVATGGRNYGYTF. The DNA of the CDR3 is TGTGCCAGCAGCGTAGCCACAGGGGGCCGGAACTATGGCTACACCTTC.

The chain is built from TRBV5-4 and TRBJ2-6; 8 positions match TRBD2. The CDR3 consists of 17 residues. The J segment lost 0 bases and the V segment lost 4 bases, leaving 6 bases of the junction unmatched. Germline V CDR1 and CDR2: SGHNT, YYREEE (reference sequence). The CDR3 loop is CASSPRGGSSGANVLTF. CDR3 bases: TGTGCCAGCAGCCCCCGGGGGGGGAGCTCTGGGGCCAACGTCCTGACTTTC.

The chain has TRBV4-3 and TRBJ1-5; TRBD1 aligns across 8 bases. The junction had 8 bases not matched to a gene; V was cut back by 1 base and J by 3 bases. There are 17 residues in the CDR3. Per the germline V gene, CDR1 is LGHNA and CDR2 is YSLEER. CDR3 sequence reads: CASSQAPPRGPNQPQHF. CDR3 in DNA: TGCGCCAGCAGCCAAGCCCCTCCCAGGGGGCCCAATCAGCCCCAGCATTTT.

The chain has TRBV11-2 and TRBJ2-7; weak D call: TRBD2 (5 bases). This CDR3 has 15 residues. The germline V and J ends were trimmed by 0 bases and 5 bases, with 14 bases remaining between them. The V gene's germline CDR1 is SGHAT and CDR2 FQNNGV. As DNA, the CDR3 is TGTGCCAGCAGCTTAGATGGCTCCCGGAGGAACGAGCAGTACTTC. This translates into CASSLDGSRRNEQYF.

The V and J genes are TRBV4-1 and TRBJ2-7; 9 bases align to TRBD2. Germline CDR1 and CDR2: MGHRA and YSYEKL. The ends lost 4 bases at V and 2 bases at J; junction bases unmatched: 9. The CDR3 is 16 residues long. The CDR3 region is CASSPATASGAYEQYF. The CDR3 coding sequence is TGCGCCAGCAGCCCGGCTACGGCTAGCGGGGCCTACGAGCAGTACTTC.

The chain employs TRBV12-5 and TRBJ1-5, with D possibly being TRBD1 (6 bases). Germline V gene sequence: CDR1 LGHNT, CDR2 FRNRAP. The germline V and J ends were trimmed by 4 bases and 7 bases, with 17 bases remaining between them. CDR3 length equals 15 residues. CDR3 amino acids: CASGSSNPDRQPQHF. Written as DNA, the CDR3 is TGTGCTAGTGGTTCCTCCAACCCCGACAGGCAGCCCCAGCATTTT.

The chain recombines TRBV5-1 with TRBJ2-7; 7 positions agree with TRBD1. Germline loops: CDR1 SGHRS, CDR2 YFSETQ. The trim removed 3 bases at V and 6 bases at J, leaving 9 bases unmatched. The CDR3 contains 14 residues. CDR3 DNA: TGCGCCAGCAGCTCCCGGACAGGCGAAGGCGAGCAGTACTTC. It specifies CASSSRTGEGEQYF. The entire variable domain, with the rest obtained from reference TRBV5-1 and TRBJ2-7, is as follows: KAGVTQTPRYLIKTRGQQVTLSCSPISGHRSVSWYQQTPGQGLQFLFEYFSETQRNKGNFPGRFSGRQFSNSRSEMNVSTLELGDSALYLCASSSRTGEGEQYFGPGTRLTVT.

This clone was seen a handful of times. The chain joins TRBV6-1 to TRBJ1-1; D may be TRBD1 (5 bases). The CDR3 is 13 residues long. The V end was cut by 7 bases, the J end by 10 bases, with 19 bases between. Germline CDR1 MNHNS, CDR2 SASEGT. CDR3 nucleotide sequence: TGTGCCAGCATTATACGAGGGAGGGGTCGAGCTTTCTTT. The encoded protein is CASIIRGRGRAFF.

In its sample, this clone was seen once. The chain employs TRBV2 and TRBJ2-1; 7 bases align to TRBD2. The J segment lost 4 bases and the V segment lost 1 base, leaving 7 bases of the junction unmatched. Germline V gives CDR1 SNHLY, CDR2 FYNNEI. The CDR3 runs 16 residues. The CDR3 here is CASSEGGGTFYNEQFF. The CDR3 DNA reads TGTGCCAGCAGTGAAGGGGGAGGGACCTTTTACAATGAGCAGTTCTTC.